This is a list of T cell receptor beta chains from one sample in a study of blood T cell repertoires in COVID-19. Using immunoSEQ multiplex PCR, the repertoire was profiled, and TCRdb retains in-frame clones only, with some absent. Here the sample spans 150,000 to 200,000 clones, approximately 80% being singletons. Sequenced material: PBMCs or T cells enriched from blood (not recorded which). The receptors derive from a man aged 50-59 years who had recovered from COVID-19. Each CDR3 is given with its conserved first and last residue. The order of the fields is D gene, J gene, V gene, CDR3 protein. D genes are given only for firm matches.

D gene: .
J gene: TRBJ1-1
V gene: TRBV28
CDR3 protein: CASSLLRGPAFF

D gene: TRBD1
J gene: TRBJ1-2
V gene: TRBV7-8
CDR3 protein: CASSSRQGGGYTF

D gene: .
J gene: TRBJ2-5
V gene: TRBV6-1
CDR3 protein: CASSDPTTVVPQETQYF

D gene: TRBD1
J gene: TRBJ1-4
V gene: TRBV5-1
CDR3 protein: CASSQTGTNEKLFF

D gene: TRBD2
J gene: TRBJ2-1
V gene: TRBV15
CDR3 protein: CATSREPGLAWDEQFF

D gene: .
J gene: TRBJ1-1
V gene: TRBV6-5
CDR3 protein: CASMGAVWNTEAFF

D gene: TRBD1
J gene: TRBJ2-5
V gene: TRBV29-1
CDR3 protein: CSERTGVETQYF

D gene: .
J gene: TRBJ2-2
V gene: TRBV21-1
CDR3 protein: CASSKVNIGTTNTGELFF

D gene: .
J gene: TRBJ2-5
V gene: TRBV5-6
CDR3 protein: CASSLTRKETQYF

D gene: TRBD1
J gene: TRBJ1-1
V gene: TRBV18
CDR3 protein: CASSQWTGERTEAFF

D gene: .
J gene: TRBJ1-5
V gene: TRBV3-1/TRBV3-2
CDR3 protein: CASSQTAYSNQPQHF

D gene: TRBD2
J gene: TRBJ2-1
V gene: TRBV5-1
CDR3 protein: CASSFGLGPSGLPSSYNEQFF

D gene: .
J gene: TRBJ2-6
V gene: TRBV4-2
CDR3 protein: CASSQAGSGANVLTF

D gene: .
J gene: TRBJ2-3
V gene: TRBV27
CDR3 protein: CASRDSKYSTDTQYF

D gene: TRBD1
J gene: TRBJ1-2
V gene: TRBV5-1
CDR3 protein: CASSETGNYGYTF

D gene: TRBD2
J gene: TRBJ2-5
V gene: TRBV25-1
CDR3 protein: CASSERTSGTQGRETQYF

D gene: TRBD1
J gene: TRBJ1-1
V gene: TRBV6-5
CDR3 protein: CASSYQDRTEAFF

D gene: TRBD1
J gene: TRBJ2-5
V gene: TRBV4-1
CDR3 protein: CASSPPGQGAETQYF

D gene: .
J gene: TRBJ1-4
V gene: TRBV11-2
CDR3 protein: CASSWSGDEKLFF

D gene: .
J gene: TRBJ2-3
V gene: TRBV27
CDR3 protein: CASSPRDFADTQYF

D gene: TRBD2
J gene: TRBJ2-1
V gene: TRBV28
CDR3 protein: CASRRAGAAYNEQFF

D gene: .
J gene: TRBJ1-1
V gene: TRBV10-3
CDR3 protein: CAISDRGGTEAFF

D gene: .
J gene: TRBJ1-1
V gene: TRBV3-1/TRBV3-2
CDR3 protein: CASSQDWGDEAFF

D gene: .
J gene: TRBJ2-5
V gene: TRBV3-1/TRBV3-2
CDR3 protein: CASTSGVLGETQYF

D gene: TRBD2
J gene: TRBJ2-4
V gene: TRBV4-1
CDR3 protein: CASSQDGGGTARDIQYF

D gene: TRBD2
J gene: TRBJ2-1
V gene: TRBV7-3
CDR3 protein: CASSQTGGGRALEQFF

D gene: .
J gene: TRBJ2-3
V gene: TRBV7-3
CDR3 protein: CASSLIGGTDTQYF

D gene: TRBD2
J gene: TRBJ2-7
V gene: TRBV29-1
CDR3 protein: CSVDGGSVRNEQYF

D gene: .
J gene: TRBJ1-1
V gene: TRBV19
CDR3 protein: CASLYPGTEAFF

D gene: .
J gene: TRBJ2-3
V gene: TRBV6-2/TRBV6-3
CDR3 protein: CASSWSSDTQYF

D gene: .
J gene: TRBJ1-4
V gene: TRBV30
CDR3 protein: CAWSVQFRDPTNEKLFF

D gene: .
J gene: TRBJ2-5
V gene: TRBV19
CDR3 protein: CATRVQGGSQETQYF

D gene: .
J gene: TRBJ1-2
V gene: TRBV5-6
CDR3 protein: CASSLTGNAAYGYTF

D gene: TRBD2
J gene: TRBJ2-3
V gene: TRBV6-4
CDR3 protein: CASSRLAGNTDTQYF

D gene: TRBD1
J gene: TRBJ1-1
V gene: TRBV5-4
CDR3 protein: CASSLNRGPGTEAFF

D gene: TRBD1
J gene: TRBJ1-4
V gene: TRBV27
CDR3 protein: CASSSRTGAGEKLFF

D gene: .
J gene: TRBJ2-7
V gene: TRBV27
CDR3 protein: CASSSSAGREQYF

D gene: TRBD1
J gene: TRBJ1-2
V gene: TRBV11-2
CDR3 protein: CASSRTGNGYTF

D gene: .
J gene: TRBJ1-4
V gene: TRBV19
CDR3 protein: CASGETPGRGKLFF